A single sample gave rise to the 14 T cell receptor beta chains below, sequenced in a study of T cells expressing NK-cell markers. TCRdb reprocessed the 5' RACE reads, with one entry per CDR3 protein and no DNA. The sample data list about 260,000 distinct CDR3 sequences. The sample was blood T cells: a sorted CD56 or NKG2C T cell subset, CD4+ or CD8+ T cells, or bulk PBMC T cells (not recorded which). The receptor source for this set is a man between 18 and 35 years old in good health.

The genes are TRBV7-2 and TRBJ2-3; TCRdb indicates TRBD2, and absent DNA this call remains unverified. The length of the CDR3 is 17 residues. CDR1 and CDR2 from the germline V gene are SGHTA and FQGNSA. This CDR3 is CASSLFLRDSGTDTQYF. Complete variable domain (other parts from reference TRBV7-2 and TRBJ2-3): GAGVSQSPSNKVTEKGKDVELRCDPISGHTALYWYRQSLGQGLEFLIYFQGNSAPDKSGLPSDRFSAERTGGSVSTLTIQRTQQEDSAVYLCASSLFLRDSGTDTQYFGPGTRLTVL.

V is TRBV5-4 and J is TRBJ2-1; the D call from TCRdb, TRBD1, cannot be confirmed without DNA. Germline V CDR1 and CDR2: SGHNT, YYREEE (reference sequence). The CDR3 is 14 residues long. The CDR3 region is CAPFGGTDYNEQFF.

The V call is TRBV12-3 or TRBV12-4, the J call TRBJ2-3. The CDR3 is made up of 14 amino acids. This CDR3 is CASTLLESTDTQYF.

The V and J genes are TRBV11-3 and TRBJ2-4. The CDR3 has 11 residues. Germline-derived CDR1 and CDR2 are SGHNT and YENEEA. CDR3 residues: CASSLGNIQYF.

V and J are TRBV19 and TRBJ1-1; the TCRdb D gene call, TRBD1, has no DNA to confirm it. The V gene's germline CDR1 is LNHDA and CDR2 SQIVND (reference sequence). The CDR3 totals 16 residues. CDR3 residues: CASSFPAGSTTTEAFF.

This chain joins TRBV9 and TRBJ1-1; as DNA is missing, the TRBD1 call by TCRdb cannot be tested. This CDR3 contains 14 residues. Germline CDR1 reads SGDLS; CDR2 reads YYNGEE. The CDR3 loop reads CASSAGSGRTEAFF.

CDR3 loop: CASSLQGARNTEAFF. The V call is TRBV11-2, the J call TRBJ1-1; TCRdb's D call of TRBD1 is untestable without DNA. CDR1 and CDR2 (germline): SGHAT, FQNNGV. This CDR3 is 15 amino acids long.

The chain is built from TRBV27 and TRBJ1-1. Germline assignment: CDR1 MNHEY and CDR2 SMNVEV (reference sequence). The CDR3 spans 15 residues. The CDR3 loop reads CASRLATVFDTEAFF.

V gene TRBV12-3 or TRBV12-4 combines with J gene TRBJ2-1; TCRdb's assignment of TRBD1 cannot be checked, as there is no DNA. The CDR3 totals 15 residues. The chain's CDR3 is CASSFSGRGTNEQFF.

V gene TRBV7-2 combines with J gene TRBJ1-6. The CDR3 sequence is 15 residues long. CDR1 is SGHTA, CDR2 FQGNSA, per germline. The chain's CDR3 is CASSLAGGENSPLHF.

CDR3: CASSFGQPFMNTEAFF. The chain combines TRBV12-3 or TRBV12-4 with TRBJ1-1. This CDR3 contains 16 residues.

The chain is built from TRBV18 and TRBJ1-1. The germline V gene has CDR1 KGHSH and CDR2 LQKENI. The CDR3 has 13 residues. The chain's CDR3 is CASSLPLNTEAFF.

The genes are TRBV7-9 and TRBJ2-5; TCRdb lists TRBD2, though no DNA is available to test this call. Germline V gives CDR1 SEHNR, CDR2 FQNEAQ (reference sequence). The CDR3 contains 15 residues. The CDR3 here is CASSFGSGSPETQYF.

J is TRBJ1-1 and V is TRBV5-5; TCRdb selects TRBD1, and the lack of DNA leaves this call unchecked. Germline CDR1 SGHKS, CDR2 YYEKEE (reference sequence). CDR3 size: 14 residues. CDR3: CASSFDRVYTEAFF.